These T cell receptor beta chains were read from a single sample in a study of human T cells and chemical hapten exposure. TCRdb itself ran the RACE reads through MiXCR, one entry per CDR3 protein. The data hold a few hundred thousand distinct CDR3 sequences, with just under 8% observed a single time. The sequencing used whole blood, collected in connection with sensitization to the hapten diphenylcyclopropenone (DPC). These receptors all stem from a young man with alopecia areata. Some clones in this sample may be carry-over from other donors' samples. CDR3s include the opening cysteine and the closing phenylalanine or tryptophan.

j_gene,v_gene,CDR3aa
TRBJ2-7,TRBV6-2/TRBV6-3,CASSYLPRAGGPISSREQYF
TRBJ2-3,TRBV7-2,CASSSRRGATDTQYF
TRBJ2-5,TRBV7-2,CASSLVLLQETQYF
TRBJ2-3,TRBV28,CASSLTGTSGGPTDTQYF
TRBJ2-7,TRBV4-1,CASSQDSVRGGLEQYF
TRBJ1-1,TRBV6-2/TRBV6-3,CASSRPLGREAYTEAFF
TRBJ2-3,TRBV7-2,CASSLAYTDTQYF
TRBJ1-5,TRBV5-6,CASSYRDRDSNQPQHF
TRBJ2-7,TRBV28,CASSVTGAYEQYF
TRBJ1-5,TRBV20-1,CSARRGIGWNQPQHF
TRBJ1-5,TRBV6-5,CASSSLGNQPQHF
TRBJ1-6,TRBV28,CASSFRQPAGNSPLHF
TRBJ2-7,TRBV5-1,CASSLLSSDIFEQYF
TRBJ1-4,TRBV12-3/TRBV12-4,CASSRTAATNEKLFF
TRBJ2-1,TRBV7-9,CASSPAASYNEQFF
TRBJ2-3,TRBV5-4,CASSLEDRVYDTQYF
TRBJ2-2,TRBV4-3,CASSQGMLGTGELFF